Below are 18 T cell receptor beta chains sequenced from a single sample in a study of blood T cell repertoires in COVID-19. Data came from immunoSEQ multiplex PCR; TCRdb stores just in-frame clones and leaves some out. This table holds about 300,000 clones, around 90% found once. The sequencing input was peripheral blood. The origin of the receptors is a woman in her thirties with COVID-19, enrolled during active disease.

The chain has TRBV2 and TRBJ1-5, with 10 bases fitting TRBD1. The CDR3 sequence is 18 residues long. The junction had 12 bases not matched to a gene; V was cut back by 4 bases and J by 3 bases. In germline, CDR1 is SNHLY, CDR2 FYNNEI. CDR3 sequence reads: CASSVLDRGTNINQPQHF. The DNA of the CDR3 is TGTGCCAGCAGTGTTCTGGACAGGGGGACCAATATCAATCAGCCCCAGCATTTT.

J is TRBJ1-1 and V is TRBV30; D not resolved. CDR3 length: 10 amino acids. V lost 7 bases to trimming and J lost 5 bases, with 8 bases between them. Per the germline V gene, CDR1 is GTSNPN and CDR2 is SVGIG (reference sequence). The CDR3, as DNA: TGTGCCTCGGAGTGGACTGAAGCTTTCTTT. Translated, it gives CASEWTEAFF.

This clone was recorded once. This chain uses TRBV5-1 with TRBJ2-3; the match to TRBD2 covers 10 bases. The CDR3 runs to 18 residues. The V gene end was trimmed by 1 base and the J gene end by 5 bases; junction bases not matched to a gene: 13. Germline V gene data show CDR1 as SGHRS and CDR2 as YFSETQ. CDR3 protein: CASSLNVGAGGPKDTQYF. The CDR3 DNA reads as TGCGCCAGCAGCTTGAATGTGGGAGCGGGAGGGCCGAAAGATACGCAGTATTTT.

This sequence joins TRBV2 and TRBJ2-7; TRBD1 agrees at 12 bases. The V gene's germline CDR1 is SNHLY and CDR2 FYNNEI. V was pared by 6 bases and J by 0 bases, with 15 bases of the junction left unmatched. The CDR3 has 19 residues. The chain's CDR3 is CASRGTGQGAKRLSYEQYF. CDR3 coding DNA: TGTGCCAGCAGGGGTACGGGACAGGGGGCGAAACGTCTCTCCTACGAGCAGTACTTC.

This clone occurred once. One end of the junction does not line up with germline, which may come from a read error. The J gene is TRBJ2-7, the V gene TRBV7-7; D ambiguous. The CDR3 is made up of 14 amino acids. The germline V gene encodes CDR1 SSHAT and CDR2 FNYEAQ (reference sequence). The CDR3 DNA sequence: TGTGCTAGCAGCACGGCATCGGAGATCTACGAGCAGTACTTC. This sequence encodes CASSTASEIYEQYF.

This chain uses TRBV18 with TRBJ1-1; D gene unclear. Germline lookup yields CDR1 KGHSH and CDR2 LQKENI. V was trimmed by 2 bases and J by 6 bases, leaving 10 bases between them. The CDR3 consists of 13 residues. The CDR3 nucleotides are TGTGCCAGCTCACCAGATACCGGGGCTGAAGCTTTCTTT. Its translation: CASSPDTGAEAFF.

This chain connects TRBV9 to TRBJ1-1; D may be TRBD1 (5 bases). CDR1 SGDLS and CDR2 YYNGEE come from the germline V gene. The V end was cut by 4 bases, the J end by 4 bases, with 8 bases between. This CDR3 has 12 amino acids. Written as DNA, the CDR3 is TGTGCCAGCAGCCCCCAGGGCACTGAAGCTTTCTTT. Translation: CASSPQGTEAFF.

V is TRBV18 and J is TRBJ2-3; D is unresolved. Looked up from germline, CDR1 is KGHSH and CDR2 is LQKENI. V was shortened by 0 bases and J by 3 bases, with 13 bases between the two germline ends. This CDR3 region has 16 residues. CDR3 bases: TGTGCCAGCTCACCACCTAGACGCGGATATACAGATACGCAGTATTTT. Protein: CASSPPRRGYTDTQYF.

The rearrangement joins TRBV29-1 to TRBJ1-6; unclear D gene. This CDR3 spans 13 amino acids. Between the trimmed V and J ends, which lost 4 bases and 10 bases, there was a span of 14 bases. Germline assignment: CDR1 SQVTM and CDR2 ANQGSEA. The DNA for the CDR3 is TGCAGCGTTGGGACCGGGCGGGGATCACCCCTCCACTTT. This codes for CSVGTGRGSPLHF.

The chain uses TRBV3-1 (or the pseudogene TRBV3-2) and TRBJ2-4; 9 nucleotides agree with TRBD2. Germline V gene sequence: CDR1 LGHDT, CDR2 YNNKEL (reference sequence). CDR3 length equals 17 residues. The trim removed 4 bases at V and 0 bases at J, leaving 7 bases unmatched. DNA of the CDR3: TGTGCCAGCAGCCCCATGACTAGCGGATTAGCCAAAAACATTCAGTACTTC. The encoded protein is CASSPMTSGLAKNIQYF.

The chain has TRBV6-4 and TRBJ1-1, with D maybe TRBD1 (5 bases). The CDR3 extends over 13 amino acids. CDR1 and CDR2 (germline): MRHNA, SNTAGT. Trimming removed 6 bases at V and 2 bases at J, with 10 bases between. The CDR3 sequence is CASRETANTEAFF. The DNA for the CDR3 is TGTGCCAGCAGGGAGACAGCCAACACTGAAGCTTTCTTT.

The chain couples TRBV2 to TRBJ2-7; TRBD1 matches at 10 bases. This CDR3 contains 15 residues. Germline CDR1 reads SNHLY; CDR2 reads FYNNEI. Trimming cost V 8 bases and J 3 bases; bases outside gene matches: 10. The CDR3 nucleotides read TGTGCCAGCCTCAAAGGCCGGGACAGGGGCTACGAGCAGTACTTC. It yields the protein CASLKGRDRGYEQYF.

The rearrangement joins TRBV7-8 to TRBJ2-5; tentative D call: TRBD1 (5 bases). This CDR3 comprises 18 residues. Trimming removed 1 base from V and 1 base from J, with 19 bases in between. Per germline, CDR1 SGHVS and CDR2 FQNEAQ. CDR3 sequence: CASSLVGDWIGPQETQYF. DNA for the CDR3: TGTGCCAGCAGCTTAGTAGGGGATTGGATAGGGCCCCAAGAGACCCAGTACTTC.

This clone was seen a single time. V is TRBV28 and J is TRBJ1-5, with D tentatively TRBD1 (5 bases). The CDR3 covers 14 residues. Trimming shortened V by 8 bases and J by 0 bases, and 11 bases separated the two germline ends. CDR1 MDHEN and CDR2 SYDVKM come from the germline V gene. The CDR3 coding sequence is TGTGCCAGCGGGGGGACGTATAGCAATCAGCCCCAGCATTTT. This translates into CASGGTYSNQPQHF.

The chain links TRBV15 to TRBJ2-7, with TRBD1 matching over 7 bases. CDR1 LNHNV and CDR2 YYDKDF come from the germline V gene (reference sequence). V gave up 0 bases and J gave up 4 bases; unmatched junction bases: 3. The CDR3 sequence is 14 residues long. In nucleotides, the CDR3 is TGTGCCACCAGCAGAGACAAGGGGGCTTACGAGCAGTACTTC. This translates into CATSRDKGAYEQYF.

Points on this clone: The same CDR3 is also encoded by other DNA sequences in this sample. V gene TRBV28 combines with J gene TRBJ1-5; 9 nucleotides match TRBD1. The CDR3 extends over 15 amino acids. Trimming took 2 bases from V and 7 from J; bases not matched to a gene: 6. Germline V gene sequence: CDR1 MDHEN, CDR2 SYDVKM. The CDR3, as DNA: TGTGCCAGCAGTTTAGGACAGGGGTTCAGGCAGCCCCAGCATTTT. It codes for CASSLGQGFRQPQHF. Full variable domain (missing parts from reference TRBV28 and TRBJ1-5): DVKVTQSSRYLVKRTGEKVFLECVQDMDHENMFWYRQDPGLGLRLIYFSYDVKMKEKGDIPEGYSVSREKKERFSLILESASTNQTSMYLCASSLGQGFRQPQHFGDGTRLSIL.

The CDR3 DNA is TGTGCCAGCAGCCCTCGACTAGACGCCTACGAGCAGTACTTC. Its translation is CASSPRLDAYEQYF. The rearrangement links TRBV5-4 to TRBJ2-7; D is perhaps TRBD2 (6 bases). The CDR3 is 14 residues long. The V and J ends lost 4 bases and 2 bases respectively, with 13 bases between them. CDR1 and CDR2 (germline): SGHNT, YYREEE (reference sequence).

The chain recombines TRBV5-1 with TRBJ1-4; 10 nucleotides agree with TRBD1. The CDR3 runs 14 residues. Losses at the gene ends were 3 bases for V and 7 bases for J; bases not matched to a gene: 3. Per germline, CDR1 SGHRS and CDR2 YFSETQ. The CDR3 loop reads CASSSGTGVEKLFF. The CDR3 DNA reads as TGCGCCAGCAGCTCCGGGACAGGGGTTGAAAAACTGTTTTTT.